This TCR beta chain was sequenced during a study of radiotherapy plus CTLA-4 blockade in lung cancer. The overall study: The study recorded objective responses in roughly 20% of patients and disease control in approximately 29%. Whole-study findings and limits: In blood, tumor-derived TCR clones expanded after radiotherapy plus ipilimumab. Early clone dynamics of blood T cells, plus interferon-beta, reportedly predicted response best.

Focal radiation plus CTLA-4 blockade with ipilimumab was administered to patients who had chemo-refractory metastatic non-small-cell lung cancer. The germline V and J ends were trimmed by 0 bases and 4 bases, with 13 bases remaining between them. The V gene's germline CDR1 is SGDLS and CDR2 YYNGEE. This CDR3 has 15 amino acids. This table comes from immunoSEQ multiplex PCR, and its TCRdb copy is limited to in-frame clones, with some not included. This table has about 36,000 clones, 55% to 80% appearing once. This clone has a single count. Its specificity is not known. This rearrangement joins TRBV9 to TRBJ1-1; unclear D gene. The sequencing here drew on peripheral blood, taken from a patient treated with radiotherapy plus ipilimumab. This sequence originates from a human donor with non-small cell lung cancer who had stable disease on radiotherapy plus ipilimumab. The CDR3 sequence: CASSVAWESGTEAFF. CDR3 bases: TGTGCCAGCAGCGTAGCCTGGGAAAGCGGCACTGAAGCTTTCTTT.